This T cell receptor beta chain was captured by sequencing in a study of cytomegalovirus exposure and HLA in healthy donors. Study at large: Sequencing of 180 million or so T cells in an earlier analysis found around 120 million unique TCR beta sequences. Most donors, roughly 77% of a few hundred genotyped, fell in the Caucasian-associated ancestry cluster.

This clone was found once. Primers: 60 Vbeta forward and 13 Jbeta reverse. TCRdb's copy holds only in-frame clones and misses some; the assay was immunoSEQ multiplex PCR. The sample includes 95,000 to 150,000 clones, under 70% of them seen just once. Trimming shortened V by 4 bases and J by 0 bases, and 8 bases separated the two germline ends. This CDR3 spans 14 amino acids. Germline assignment: CDR1 LGHNA and CDR2 YNFKEQ. The source of this sequence is a young man in good health and CMV-seronegative. Input material: PBMCs. The chain joins TRBV4-2 to TRBJ2-3, with D uncertain. The CDR3 here is CASSLEQSTDTQYF. CDR3 nucleotide sequence: TGTGCCAGCAGCCTGGAACAGAGCACAGATACGCAGTATTTT.